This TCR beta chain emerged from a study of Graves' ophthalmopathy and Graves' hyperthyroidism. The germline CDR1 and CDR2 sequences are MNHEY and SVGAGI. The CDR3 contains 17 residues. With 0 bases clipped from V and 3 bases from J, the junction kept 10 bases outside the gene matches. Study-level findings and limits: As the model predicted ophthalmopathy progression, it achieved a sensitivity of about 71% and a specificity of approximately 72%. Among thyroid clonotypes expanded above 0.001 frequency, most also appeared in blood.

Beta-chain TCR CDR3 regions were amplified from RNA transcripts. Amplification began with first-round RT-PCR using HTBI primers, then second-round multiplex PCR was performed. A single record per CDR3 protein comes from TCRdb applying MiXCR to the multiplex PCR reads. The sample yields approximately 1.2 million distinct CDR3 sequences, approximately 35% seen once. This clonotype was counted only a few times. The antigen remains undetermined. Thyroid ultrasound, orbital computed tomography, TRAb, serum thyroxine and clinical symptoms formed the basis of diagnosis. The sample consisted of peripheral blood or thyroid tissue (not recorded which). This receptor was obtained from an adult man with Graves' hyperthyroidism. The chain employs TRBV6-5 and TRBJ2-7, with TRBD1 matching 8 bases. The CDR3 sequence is CASSYSRQGSNYYEQYF. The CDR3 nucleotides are TGTGCCAGCAGTTACTCAAGACAGGGGTCCAATTACTACGAGCAGTACTTC.